Shown below are 32 T cell receptor beta chains from a single sample sequenced in a study of blood T cell repertoires in COVID-19. Only in-frame clones appear in the TCRdb table, and some are missing; sequencing was by immunoSEQ multiplex PCR. The sample has around 80,000 clones, about four fifths seen once. Sequencing was performed on peripheral blood. These receptors came from a human donor in a cohort sampled during active COVID-19.

This clone is a singleton in its sample. The genes are TRBV28 and TRBJ1-2; 8 nucleotides match TRBD1. V trimming: 5 bases; J trimming: 4 bases; junction bases outside the gene matches: 9. The V gene's germline CDR1 is MDHEN and CDR2 SYDVKM. This CDR3 comprises 15 residues. The DNA for the CDR3 is TGTGCCAGCAGTACGCGGGGGACAGGCCTCTATGGCTACACCTTC. This sequence encodes CASSTRGTGLYGYTF.

The chain combines TRBV5-4 with TRBJ2-3, with D hard to call. CDR1 is SGHNT and CDR2 is YYREEE in the germline V gene (reference sequence). The V end was cut by 3 bases, the J end by 8 bases, with 10 bases between. CDR3 length equals 12 residues. CDR3 region: CASSYGQVTQYF. CDR3 bases: TGTGCCAGCAGCTATGGTCAGGTTACGCAGTATTTT.

This clone was seen just once. The chain combines TRBV19 with TRBJ1-1; no firm D call. Per the germline V gene, CDR1 is LNHDA and CDR2 is SQIVND (reference sequence). CDR3 size: 15 residues. V lost 3 bases to trimming and J lost 1 base, with 12 bases between them. This CDR3 is CASSIRRAANTEAFF. CDR3 bases: TGTGCCAGTAGTATTAGGAGGGCGGCGAACACTGAAGCTTTCTTT. Full variable domain (remainder filled in from reference TRBV19 and TRBJ1-1): DGGITQSPKYLFRKEGQNVTLSCEQNLNHDAMYWYRQDPGQGLRLIYYSQIVNDFQKGDIAEGYSVSREKKESFPLTVTSAQKNPTAFYLCASSIRRAANTEAFFGQGTRLTVV.

V and J are TRBV20-1 and TRBJ2-7; the D gene is possibly TRBD2 (6 bases). This CDR3 has 13 amino acids. The germline gives CDR1 DFQATT, CDR2 SNEGSKA (reference sequence). Trimming shortened V by 3 bases and J by 0 bases, and 9 bases separated the two germline ends. This CDR3 reads CSASRGTSYEQYF. As DNA, the CDR3 is TGCAGTGCTAGTCGGGGGACCTCCTACGAGCAGTACTTC.

This rearrangement joins TRBV7-6 to TRBJ2-3, with a possible D match to TRBD1 (6 bases). The germline V and J ends were trimmed by 6 bases and 1 base, with 11 bases remaining between them. Per the germline V gene, CDR1 is SGHVS and CDR2 is FNYEAQ. This CDR3 contains 14 residues. The CDR3 region is CASRRQVGTDTQYF. The CDR3 nucleotides are TGTGCCAGCAGAAGACAGGTTGGCACAGATACGCAGTATTTT.

This chain links TRBV6-6 with TRBJ2-1; 15 nucleotides match TRBD2. V lost 6 bases and J lost 7; bases outside the gene matches: 4. The germline gives CDR1 MNHNY, CDR2 SVGAGI (reference sequence). This CDR3 region has 15 residues. CDR3 nucleotides: TGTGCCAGCAGGTGGACTAGCGGGGGGGCAAATGAGCAGTTCTTC. This gives the protein CASRWTSGGANEQFF.

The chain combines TRBV7-8 with TRBJ2-3; TRBD2 agrees at 9 bases. The CDR3 length is 23 residues. Trimming took 5 bases from V and 1 from J; bases not matched to a gene: 28. Germline V gene sequence: CDR1 SGHVS, CDR2 FQNEAQ. CDR3 in DNA: TGTGCCAGCAGCCCCGGCTCCCGCGGGGGGGCCCGCAACTACTTCACTCGCACAGATACGCAGTATTTT. Translation gives CASSPGSRGGARNYFTRTDTQYF.

This chain connects TRBV27 to TRBJ1-4; 7 nucleotides line up with TRBD1. Per the germline V gene, CDR1 is MNHEY and CDR2 is SMNVEV (reference sequence). The CDR3 length is 15 residues. J lost 8 bases, V lost 6 bases, and 12 bases had no gene match. Here the CDR3 reads CASSLTGDPGEKLFF. CDR3 coding DNA: TGTGCCAGCAGCCTTACAGGGGACCCTGGGGAAAAACTGTTTTTT.

The chain couples TRBV19 to TRBJ2-5, with 10 bases lining up with TRBD1. V was pared by 5 bases and J by 4 bases, with 19 bases of the junction left unmatched. Looked up from germline, CDR1 is LNHDA and CDR2 is SQIVND (reference sequence). This CDR3 is 19 amino acids long. CDR3 sequence (DNA): TGTGCCAGTAGTCCCTTACGTGGGACTGGGACAGGGGTTCGAGAGACCCAGTACTTC. This codes for CASSPLRGTGTGVRETQYF.

This sequence joins TRBV18 and TRBJ1-2; D gene unclear. This CDR3 spans 13 amino acids. The V end was cut by 3 bases, the J end by 2 bases, with 7 bases between. The V gene's germline CDR1 is KGHSH and CDR2 LQKENI. The DNA for the CDR3 is TGTGCCAGCTCACCTGGTGGCAACTATGGCTACACCTTC. Translation: CASSPGGNYGYTF.

The chain has TRBV5-1 and TRBJ1-1; TRBD1 matches at 7 bases. The V gene end was trimmed by 4 bases and the J gene end by 7 bases; junction bases not matched to a gene: 4. The CDR3 has 12 amino acids. The germline CDR1 and CDR2 sequences are SGHRS and YFSETQ. The CDR3 DNA follows: TGCGCCAGCAGCCGGGACAGTATTGAAGCTTTCTTT. Encoded protein: CASSRDSIEAFF.

This chain joins TRBV7-2 and TRBJ2-1; 8 nucleotides line up with TRBD2. In germline, CDR1 is SGHTA, CDR2 FQGNSA. V dropped 1 base and J dropped 7; count of bases not matched to a gene: 12. The length of the CDR3 is 17 residues. The CDR3 sequence is CASSLDRTTGGVNEQFF. CDR3 nucleotides: TGTGCCAGCAGCTTAGACCGGACTACCGGGGGGGTGAATGAGCAGTTCTTC.

This clone has at least ten counts. The rearrangement joins TRBV7-9 to TRBJ1-2; tentatively, D is TRBD1 (5 bases). Germline CDR1 is SEHNR and CDR2 is FQNEAQ (reference sequence). V lost 5 bases to trimming and J lost 2 bases, with 12 bases between them. The CDR3 consists of 14 residues. The CDR3 loop reads CASSVGPGNYGYTF. The DNA for the CDR3 is TGTGCCAGCAGCGTTGGACCAGGGAACTATGGCTACACCTTC.

The chain combines TRBV4-2 with TRBJ1-1, with D perhaps TRBD1 (5 bases). V lost 4 bases and J lost 0, with 18 bases in between. The V gene's germline CDR1 is LGHNA and CDR2 YNFKEQ. The CDR3 spans 17 residues. CDR3 amino acids: CASSPRGGRTVNTEAFF. CDR3 nucleotides: TGTGCCAGCAGCCCAAGGGGCGGTAGAACAGTGAACACTGAAGCTTTCTTT.

The V and J genes are TRBV7-3 and TRBJ2-3; 13 bases are a match to TRBD2. The CDR3 extends over 18 amino acids. The V gene end was trimmed by 5 bases and the J gene end by 6 bases; junction bases not matched to a gene: 14. CDR1 and CDR2 from the germline V gene are SGHTA and FQGTGA. This chain's CDR3 is CASSPQSTSGGARDTQYF. The DNA of the CDR3 is TGTGCCAGCAGCCCCCAGAGTACTAGCGGGGGGGCAAGGGATACGCAGTATTTT.

The J gene is TRBJ1-6, the V gene TRBV20-1; D possibly corresponds to TRBD1 (6 bases). The CDR3 extends over 15 amino acids. Looked up from germline, CDR1 is DFQATT and CDR2 is SNEGSKA (reference sequence). V lost 3 bases and J 4 bases, leaving 13 bases between the germline ends. The CDR3 bases are TGCAGTGCTAGTCCTTCCGGACAGTATAATTCACCCCTCCACTTT. This sequence encodes CSASPSGQYNSPLHF.

The chain carries TRBV19 and TRBJ2-2, with a possible D match to TRBD2 (5 bases). CDR1 and CDR2 (germline): LNHDA, SQIVND (reference sequence). Trimming removed 5 bases from V and 0 bases from J, with 13 bases in between. The length of the CDR3 is 16 residues. The CDR3 loop is CASSPRAAANTGELFF. CDR3 DNA: TGTGCCAGTAGTCCGCGGGCCGCCGCGAACACCGGGGAGCTGTTTTTT.

V is TRBV7-8 and J is TRBJ2-3, with a weak D call TRBD2 (5 bases). Germline CDR1 is SGHVS and CDR2 is FQNEAQ. The CDR3 covers 18 residues. Between the trimmed V and J ends, which lost 5 bases and 2 bases, there was a span of 23 bases. CDR3 loop: CASSPIYLSSRNTDTQYF. In DNA, the CDR3 is TGTGCCAGCAGCCCGATCTACCTCTCTAGCAGAAACACAGATACGCAGTATTTT. Full variable domain (remainder filled in from reference TRBV7-8 and TRBJ2-3): GAGVSQSPRYKVAKRGQDVALRCDPISGHVSLFWYQQALGQGPEFLTYFQNEAQLDKSGLPSDRFFAERPEGSVSTLKIQRTQQEDSAVYLCASSPIYLSSRNTDTQYFGPGTRLTVL.

The chain uses TRBV19 and TRBJ2-1; TRBD2 matches at 11 bases. This CDR3 has 20 amino acids. V was pared by 3 bases and J by 4 bases, with 17 bases of the junction left unmatched. In germline, CDR1 is LNHDA, CDR2 SQIVND (reference sequence). The CDR3 protein is CASSMFGNTASGGMYNEQFF. CDR3 bases: TGTGCCAGTAGTATGTTTGGGAACACGGCTAGCGGGGGGATGTACAATGAGCAGTTCTTC.

V and J are TRBV15 and TRBJ2-4, with D perhaps matching TRBD1 (7 bases). Per germline, CDR1 LNHNV and CDR2 YYDKDF (reference sequence). This CDR3 comprises 19 residues. With 0 bases removed from V and 0 bases from J, the gap between germline ends came to 18 bases. CDR3 amino acids: CATSREQGWGAIAKNIQYF. DNA of the CDR3: TGTGCCACCAGCAGAGAACAGGGGTGGGGGGCTATAGCCAAAAACATTCAGTACTTC. Full variable domain (remainder filled in from reference TRBV15 and TRBJ2-4): DAMVIQNPRYQVTQFGKPVTLSCSQTLNHNVMYWYQQKSSQAPKLLFHYYDKDFNNEADTPDNFQSRRPNTSFCFLDIRSPGLGDTAMYLCATSREQGWGAIAKNIQYFGAGTRLSVL.

This sequence joins TRBV28 and TRBJ1-2, with D uncertain. V was shortened by 2 bases and J by 5 bases, with 15 bases between the two germline ends. CDR1 and CDR2 from the germline V gene are MDHEN and SYDVKM. This CDR3 is built from 15 residues. CDR3 sequence reads: CASSLTPTTGYGYTF. The CDR3 DNA reads TGTGCCAGCAGTTTAACTCCCACCACGGGGTATGGCTACACCTTC.

The chain links TRBV28 to TRBJ1-2, with a weak D call TRBD1 (5 bases). This CDR3 comprises 13 residues. Germline V lookup: CDR1 MDHEN, CDR2 SYDVKM. With 5 bases removed from V and 6 bases from J, the gap between germline ends came to 13 bases. The chain's CDR3 is CASSRAGDHGYTF. The CDR3 DNA reads TGTGCCAGCAGTCGAGCGGGGGATCATGGCTACACCTTC.

The gene calls are TRBV9 and TRBJ2-1; 7 positions agree with TRBD2. Germline trimming cut 0 bases from V and 7 bases from J; bases unmatched to any gene: 7. This CDR3 region has 15 residues. Looked up from germline, CDR1 is SGDLS and CDR2 is YYNGEE. The CDR3 loop is CASSVGPAGWNEQFF. The CDR3 nucleotides read TGTGCCAGCAGCGTAGGCCCAGCGGGGTGGAATGAGCAGTTCTTC.

The gene calls are TRBV5-5 and TRBJ2-7; 15 bases line up with TRBD2. The trim removed 0 bases at V and 6 bases at J, leaving 4 bases unmatched. Germline V gives CDR1 SGHKS, CDR2 YYEKEE (reference sequence). CDR3 length equals 16 residues. The CDR3 loop is CASSLAGLAGGAEQYF. The CDR3 coding sequence is TGTGCCAGCAGCTTGGCGGGACTAGCGGGGGGCGCCGAGCAGTACTTC. Drawing the rest from reference TRBV5-5 and TRBJ2-7, the complete variable domain is DAGVTQSPTHLIKTRGQQVTLRCSPISGHKSVSWYQQVLGQGPQFIFQYYEKEERGRGNFPDRFSARQFPNYSSELNVNALLLGDSALYLCASSLAGLAGGAEQYFGPGTRLTVT.

The rearrangement links TRBV5-4 to TRBJ1-6, with D possibly being TRBD1 (6 bases). The CDR3 has 14 residues. Germline V gene sequence: CDR1 SGHNT, CDR2 YYREEE (reference sequence). V lost 5 bases and J lost 0, with 6 bases in between. The CDR3 sequence: CASRDSSYNSPLHF. The CDR3 coding sequence is TGTGCCAGCAGGGACAGCTCCTATAATTCACCCCTCCACTTT.

This sequence joins TRBV5-6 and TRBJ2-1, with D maybe TRBD2 (5 bases). CDR1 and CDR2 (germline): SGHDT, YYEEEE. CDR3 length: 15 residues. The V end lost 0 bases, the J end lost 14 bases, and 21 bases lay between the germline ends. The DNA of the CDR3 is TGTGCCAGCAGCTTGGGACCCCAGGACCGGCCAGCGGAGTTCTTC. It specifies CASSLGPQDRPAEFF.

The rearrangement joins TRBV18 to TRBJ1-6; a possible D gene is TRBD1 (5 bases). Germline CDR1 is KGHSH and CDR2 is LQKENI. V was pared by 0 bases and J by 1 base, with 10 bases between. This CDR3 has 17 amino acids. In nucleotides, the CDR3 is TGTGCCAGCTCACCACCGATGGGGGGTTCCTATAATTCACCCCTCCACTTT. Amino acid sequence: CASSPPMGGSYNSPLHF. Looking up the rest from reference TRBV18 and TRBJ1-6 gives the full variable domain: NAGVMQNPRHLVRRRGQEARLRCSPMKGHSHVYWYRQLPEEGLKFMVYLQKENIIDESGMPKERFSAEFPKEGPSILRIQQVVRGDSAAYFCASSPPMGGSYNSPLHFGNGTRLTVT.

V gene TRBV27 combines with J gene TRBJ1-5; TRBD1 aligns across 10 bases. The trim removed 5 bases at V and 5 bases at J, leaving 9 bases unmatched. The CDR3 runs to 16 residues. Germline CDR1 reads MNHEY; CDR2 reads SMNVEV (reference sequence). CDR3 nucleotides: TGTGCCAGCAGTCCAAAAGACAGGGGGCTTTATCAGCCCCAGCATTTT. Translated, it gives CASSPKDRGLYQPQHF.

V usage is TRBV19 and J usage is TRBJ2-3; D is possibly TRBD1 (5 bases). Germline V gene sequence: CDR1 LNHDA, CDR2 SQIVND (reference sequence). The CDR3 is made up of 16 amino acids. V lost 3 bases and J lost 1, with 14 bases in between. The DNA for the CDR3 is TGTGCCAGTAGTATTCCTATTGGGGCCGGCACAGATACGCAGTATTTT. Amino acids: CASSIPIGAGTDTQYF. Full variable domain (outside the CDR3, taken from reference TRBV19 and TRBJ2-3): DGGITQSPKYLFRKEGQNVTLSCEQNLNHDAMYWYRQDPGQGLRLIYYSQIVNDFQKGDIAEGYSVSREKKESFPLTVTSAQKNPTAFYLCASSIPIGAGTDTQYFGPGTRLTVL.

The CDR3 spells CASSGGQGRLREQYF. In DNA, the CDR3 is TGTGCCAGTAGTGGGGGACAGGGAAGATTGAGGGAGCAGTACTTC. The chain couples TRBV19 to TRBJ2-7, with 9 nucleotides matching TRBD1. CDR1 LNHDA and CDR2 SQIVND come from the germline V gene (reference sequence). V lost 5 bases, J lost 7 bases, and 12 bases stayed unmatched. The length of the CDR3 is 15 residues.

This clone was counted a single time. This chain uses TRBV6-5 with TRBJ2-7, with TRBD1 identical over 7 bases. V trimming: 6 bases; J trimming: 2 bases; junction bases outside the gene matches: 4. Germline CDR1 is MNHEY and CDR2 is SVGAGI. The CDR3 length is 13 residues. In DNA, the CDR3 is TGTGCCAGCAGAGGGGACAGTGCCTACGAGCAGTACTTC. Translating it yields CASRGDSAYEQYF.

J is TRBJ2-1 and V is TRBV2, with TRBD2 matching over 8 bases. The length of the CDR3 is 16 residues. The junction had 11 bases not matched to a gene; V was cut back by 6 bases and J by 4 bases. Germline V lookup: CDR1 SNHLY, CDR2 FYNNEI. The CDR3 sequence is CASRKLRGGTYNEQFF. The CDR3 nucleotides are TGTGCCAGCAGAAAACTTCGCGGGGGGACTTACAATGAGCAGTTCTTC.